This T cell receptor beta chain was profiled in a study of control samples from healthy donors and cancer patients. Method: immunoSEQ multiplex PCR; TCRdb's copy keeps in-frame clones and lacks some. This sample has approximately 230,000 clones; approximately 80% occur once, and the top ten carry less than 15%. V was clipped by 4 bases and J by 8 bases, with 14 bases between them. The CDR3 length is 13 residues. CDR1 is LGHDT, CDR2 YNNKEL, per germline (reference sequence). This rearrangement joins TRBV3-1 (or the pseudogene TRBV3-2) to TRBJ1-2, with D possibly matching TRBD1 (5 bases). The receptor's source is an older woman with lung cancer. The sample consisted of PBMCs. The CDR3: CASSLAQGGGYTF. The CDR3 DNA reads TGTGCCAGCAGCCTTGCCCAGGGTGGAGGCTACACCTTC.